This T cell receptor beta chain was sequenced during a study of T cell responses to AZD1222 COVID-19 vaccine. V was cut by 5 bases and J by 0 bases, with 7 bases left in between. This CDR3 contains 13 residues. The germline CDR1 and CDR2 sequences are MGHRA and YSYEKL. Findings of the study overall: Per reports, nearly half of all spike-specific TCRs target regions that are unmutated in variants. CD4 TCRs linked to vaccination spanned spike, dominating at 160-218 and 743-854. Just 5 to 7 AZD1222 recipients were seropositive at baseline. Clonal diversity was possibly underestimated, and white British individuals and females predominated among donors.

Comments on this clone: Its antigen is not known.

Data came from immunoSEQ multiplex PCR; TCRdb stores just in-frame clones and leaves some out. The repertoire holds about 120,000 clones, 80% to 90% seen once, with about 26% in the top ten. The source of this sequence is an adult who received the AZD1222 COVID-19 vaccine. The sample consisted of peripheral blood, taken 28 days after the second AZD1222 dose. The rearrangement links TRBV4-1 to TRBJ1-1; D gene ambiguous. The CDR3, as DNA: TGCGCCAGCAGCGGAGTTATGAACACTGAAGCTTTCTTT. Amino acids: CASSGVMNTEAFF.